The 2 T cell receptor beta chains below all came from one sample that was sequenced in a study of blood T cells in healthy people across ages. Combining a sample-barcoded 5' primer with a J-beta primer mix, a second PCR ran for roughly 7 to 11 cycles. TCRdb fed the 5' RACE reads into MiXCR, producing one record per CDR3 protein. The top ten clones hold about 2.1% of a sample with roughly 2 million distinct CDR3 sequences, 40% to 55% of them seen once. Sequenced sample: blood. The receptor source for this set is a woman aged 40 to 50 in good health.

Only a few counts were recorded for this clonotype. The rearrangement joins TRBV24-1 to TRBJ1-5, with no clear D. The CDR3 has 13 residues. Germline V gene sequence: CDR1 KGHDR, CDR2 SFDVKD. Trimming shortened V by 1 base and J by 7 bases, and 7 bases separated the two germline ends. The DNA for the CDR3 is TGTGCCACCAGTGATTTCGGAAACCAGCCCCAGCATTTT. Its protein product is CATSDFGNQPQHF.

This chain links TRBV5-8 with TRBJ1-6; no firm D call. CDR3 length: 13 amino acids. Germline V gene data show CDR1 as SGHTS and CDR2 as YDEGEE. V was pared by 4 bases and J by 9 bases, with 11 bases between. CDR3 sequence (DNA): TGTGCCAGCAGCACCATACAGATTTCACCCCTCCACTTT. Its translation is CASSTIQISPLHF.